This entry is about one T cell receptor (beta chain). What this receptor recognizes is not known. There are no base qualities to consult, and no much larger clone falls within one base. Whole blood was collected in K2EDTA tubes by collaborating institutions according to the institutions' own protocols. Collaborator samples were shipped for TCRbeta analysis as frozen whole blood, isolated PBMCs, or DNA extracted from either sample type. This record comes from a study of blood T cell repertoires in COVID-19 (dated by TCRdb to 2020 to 2022). Context from the whole study: Collaborator samples came from the United States, Italy and Spain and covered acute and convalescent phases of COVID-19. The material from the prospective study consisted of cDNA or gDNA derived from T cells, B-cell-depleted T cells, or PBMCs. The dataset comprised deeply sampled blood TCRbeta repertoires from subjects exposed to, actively infected with, or recovered from COVID-19. The repertoires were made available in a free public database intended to serve as a resource for research on the immune response to SARS-CoV-2. The samples were drawn from the first 160 participants of the ongoing ImmuneRACE study and from 1,254 subjects provided by 6 global collaborators. Nearly every sample came with metadata listing a de-identified subject ID, COVID-19 status, age in years and sex. Where HLA class I and class II types were available, the types were taken from metadata supplied by the sample provider, not from assay-based typing.

The investigation overall reported the following: How much clinical and demographic metadata was included differed by source and by participant, and the metadata was provided uncurated.

The immunoSEQ Assay, a bias-controlled multiplex PCR, was used to amplify TCRbeta CDR3 regions from genomic DNA. The authors processed their data as follows. Nucleated cell counts per sample were estimated from amplification of reference gene primers within the assay. To quantify the absolute abundance of each unique TCRbeta CDR3 rearrangement, sequence reads were collapsed and filtered. For each sample, productive Simpson clonality was calculated as the square root of Simpson's diversity index over productive rearrangements. The source is immuneACCESS, and TCRdb retained only in-frame sequences with V and J called. Part of the clones is not carried over; for the studies checked, unresolved V genes explain less than half of this, and the remainder is unexplained. V, J and clone size are those of that table, while D and trimming were read from the DNA. The sample data list fewer than 350,000 clones, and roughly 80% of these were observed just once. Around 3.9% of the sample comes from the top ten.

Trimming takes 1 base from V and 4 bases from J, and the germline ends sit 17 bases apart. Inclusive of the bounding cysteine and phenylalanine, the CDR3 is 16 residues long. Of the read, only the CDR3 DNA is kept; its 48 bases are in frame from base 1. The germline V gene sets CDR1 to SGHVS and CDR2 to FQNEAQ. This sequence originates from a woman in her forties or fifties with active or convalescent COVID-19. The sequence is built from TRBV7-8 and TRBJ2-7, with the D gene uncertain. Sequencing was done on a sample of peripheral blood. The sequence in DNA is TGTGCCAGCAGCTTAGGCTACCAGGCCTCTCCATACGAGCAGTACTTC. It codes for CASSLGYQASPYEQYF.